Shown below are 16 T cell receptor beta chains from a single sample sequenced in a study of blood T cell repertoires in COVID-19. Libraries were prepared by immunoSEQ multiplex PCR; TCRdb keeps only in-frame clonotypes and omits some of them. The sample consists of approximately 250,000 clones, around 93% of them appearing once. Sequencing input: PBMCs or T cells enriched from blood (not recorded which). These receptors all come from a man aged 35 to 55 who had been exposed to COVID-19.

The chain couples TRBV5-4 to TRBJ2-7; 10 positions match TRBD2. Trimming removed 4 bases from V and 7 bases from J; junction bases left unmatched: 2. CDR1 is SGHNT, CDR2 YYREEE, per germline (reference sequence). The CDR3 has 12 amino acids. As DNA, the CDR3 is TGTGCCAGCAGCATGGGACTAGCGGAGCAGTACTTC. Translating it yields CASSMGLAEQYF.

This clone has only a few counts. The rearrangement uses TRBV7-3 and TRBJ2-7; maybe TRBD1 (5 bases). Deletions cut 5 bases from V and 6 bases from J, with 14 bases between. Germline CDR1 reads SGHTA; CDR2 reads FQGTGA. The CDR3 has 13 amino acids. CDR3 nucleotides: TGTGCCAGCAGCCCTGACCAGGGATCCGAGCAGTACTTC. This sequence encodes CASSPDQGSEQYF.

This CDR3 is CASSQEPGASYNEQFF. In nucleotides, the CDR3 is TGTGCCAGCAGCCAAGAACCAGGGGCCTCCTACAATGAGCAGTTCTTC. This rearrangement joins TRBV4-2 to TRBJ2-1; a possible D gene is TRBD1 (6 bases). Germline CDR1 and CDR2: LGHNA and YNFKEQ. The CDR3 runs to 16 residues. Between the trimmed V and J ends, which lost 0 bases and 0 bases, there was a span of 9 bases.

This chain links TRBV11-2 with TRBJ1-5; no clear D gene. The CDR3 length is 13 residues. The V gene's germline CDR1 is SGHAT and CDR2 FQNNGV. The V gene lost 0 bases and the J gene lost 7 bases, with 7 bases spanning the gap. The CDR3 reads CASSLDPRQPQHF. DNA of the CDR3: TGTGCCAGCAGCTTAGATCCACGGCAGCCCCAGCATTTT.

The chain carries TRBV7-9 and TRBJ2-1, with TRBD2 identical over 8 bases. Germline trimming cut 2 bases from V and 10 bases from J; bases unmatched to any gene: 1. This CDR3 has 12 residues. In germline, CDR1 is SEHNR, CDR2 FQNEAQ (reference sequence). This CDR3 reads CASSLSGREQFF. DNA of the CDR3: TGTGCCAGCAGCTTAAGCGGGAGAGAGCAGTTCTTC.

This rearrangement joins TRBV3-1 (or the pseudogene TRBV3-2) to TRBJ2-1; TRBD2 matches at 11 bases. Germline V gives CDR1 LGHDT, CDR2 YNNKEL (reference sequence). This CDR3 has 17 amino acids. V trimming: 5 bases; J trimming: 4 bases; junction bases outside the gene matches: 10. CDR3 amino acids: CASSVTGTSGVYNEQFF. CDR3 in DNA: TGTGCCAGCAGCGTCACCGGGACTAGCGGAGTTTACAATGAGCAGTTCTTC.

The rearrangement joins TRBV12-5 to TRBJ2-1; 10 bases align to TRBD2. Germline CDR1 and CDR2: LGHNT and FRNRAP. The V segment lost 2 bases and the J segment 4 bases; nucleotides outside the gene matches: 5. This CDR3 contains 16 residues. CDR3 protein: CASGLRTSGIYNEQFF. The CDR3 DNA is TGTGCTAGTGGTTTGAGGACTAGCGGAATATACAATGAGCAGTTCTTC.

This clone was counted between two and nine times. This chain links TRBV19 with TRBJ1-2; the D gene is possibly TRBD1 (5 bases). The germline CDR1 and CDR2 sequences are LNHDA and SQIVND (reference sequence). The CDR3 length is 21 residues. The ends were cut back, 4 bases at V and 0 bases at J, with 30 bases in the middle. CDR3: CASSTPPTLRQIHTANYGYTF. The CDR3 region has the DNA TGTGCCAGTAGTACCCCTCCTACGTTGAGACAGATACACACCGCTAACTATGGCTACACCTTC.

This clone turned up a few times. CDR3 loop: CATEQGYGYGYTF. CDR3 DNA sequence: TGTGCCACTGAACAGGGGTATGGCTATGGCTACACCTTC. The chain combines TRBV24-1 with TRBJ1-2; 7 positions match TRBD1. V was clipped by 10 bases and J by 4 bases; unmatched bases: 8. This CDR3 has 13 residues. Germline values: CDR1 KGHDR, CDR2 SFDVKD.

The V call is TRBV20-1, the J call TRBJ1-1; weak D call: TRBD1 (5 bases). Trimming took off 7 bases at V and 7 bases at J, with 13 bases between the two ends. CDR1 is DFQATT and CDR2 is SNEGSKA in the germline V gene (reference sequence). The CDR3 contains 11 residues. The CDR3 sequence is CSGLRASEAFF. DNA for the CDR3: TGCAGTGGTCTCAGGGCTAGTGAAGCTTTCTTT.

DNA of the CDR3: TGTGCCAGCAGCTCACAGACAGGGGGGGAAACTGAAGCTTTCTTT. Protein sequence: CASSSQTGGETEAFF. The chain uses TRBV14 and TRBJ1-1, with 9 positions matching TRBD1. Germline values: CDR1 SGHDN, CDR2 FVKESK. The J segment lost 5 bases and the V segment lost 5 bases, leaving 9 bases of the junction unmatched. The CDR3 sequence is 15 residues long.

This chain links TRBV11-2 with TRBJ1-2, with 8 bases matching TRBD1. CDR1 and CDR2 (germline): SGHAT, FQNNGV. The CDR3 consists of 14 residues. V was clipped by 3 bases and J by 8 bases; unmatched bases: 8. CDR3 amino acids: CASSFLKGQGGYTF. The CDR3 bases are TGTGCCAGCAGCTTCCTAAAAGGACAGGGCGGCTACACCTTC.

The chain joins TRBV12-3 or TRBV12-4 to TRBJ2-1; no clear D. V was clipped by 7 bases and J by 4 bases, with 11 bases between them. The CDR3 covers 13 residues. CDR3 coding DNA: TGTGCCAGCACCGCCGACTGGTACAATGAGCAGTTCTTC. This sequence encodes CASTADWYNEQFF.

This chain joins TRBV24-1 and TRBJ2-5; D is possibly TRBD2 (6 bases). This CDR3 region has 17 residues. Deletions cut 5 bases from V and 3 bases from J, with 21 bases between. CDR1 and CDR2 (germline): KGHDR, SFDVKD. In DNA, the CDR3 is TGTGCCACCAGTGGGACACGTTCCGGGACTCCAGAAGAGACCCAGTACTTC. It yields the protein CATSGTRSGTPEETQYF.

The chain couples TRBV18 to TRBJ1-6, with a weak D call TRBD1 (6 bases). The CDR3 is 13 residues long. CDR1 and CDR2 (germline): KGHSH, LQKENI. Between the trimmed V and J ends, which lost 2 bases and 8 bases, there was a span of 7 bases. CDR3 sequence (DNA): TGTGCCAGCTCACCAAACAGGGATTCACCCCTCCACTTT. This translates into CASSPNRDSPLHF.

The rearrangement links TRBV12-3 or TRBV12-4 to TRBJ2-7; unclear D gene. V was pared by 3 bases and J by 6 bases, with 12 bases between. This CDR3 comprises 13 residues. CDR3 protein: CASSFQVSLEQYF. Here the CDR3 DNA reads TGTGCCAGCAGTTTTCAGGTCTCCCTCGAGCAGTACTTC.